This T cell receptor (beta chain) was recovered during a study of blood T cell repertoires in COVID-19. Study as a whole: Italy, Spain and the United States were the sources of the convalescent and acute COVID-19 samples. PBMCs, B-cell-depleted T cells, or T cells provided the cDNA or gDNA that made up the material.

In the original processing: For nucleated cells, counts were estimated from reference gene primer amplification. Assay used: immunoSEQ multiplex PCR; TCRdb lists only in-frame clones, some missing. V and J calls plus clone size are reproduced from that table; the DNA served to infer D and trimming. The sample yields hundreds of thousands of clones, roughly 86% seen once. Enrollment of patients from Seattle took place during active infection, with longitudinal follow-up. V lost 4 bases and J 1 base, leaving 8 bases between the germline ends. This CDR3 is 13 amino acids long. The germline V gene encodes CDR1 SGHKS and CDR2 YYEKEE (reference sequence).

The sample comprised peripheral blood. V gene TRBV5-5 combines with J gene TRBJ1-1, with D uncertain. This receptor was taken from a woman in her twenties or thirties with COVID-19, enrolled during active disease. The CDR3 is CASSPGWNTEAFF. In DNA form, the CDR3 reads TGTGCCAGCAGCCCCGGGTGGAACACTGAAGCTTTCTTT.